The 6 T cell receptor beta chains in this list originate from one sample, sequenced in a study of shared T cell receptors in the human thymus. Only in-frame clones appear in the TCRdb table, and some are missing; sequencing was by immunoSEQ multiplex PCR. The data contain 450,000 to 650,000 clones, more than 75% of them singletons. The sample was also linked to a second study, of human thymus T cells.

The sequencing sample was made of thymocytes. These receptors all come from a boy younger than two with a congenital heart defect.

The chain couples TRBV2 to TRBJ2-3; TRBD2 might be the D (6 bases). This CDR3 contains 14 residues. Trimming cost V 7 bases and J 0 bases, with 11 bases left between them. The germline V gene has CDR1 SNHLY and CDR2 FYNNEI. CDR3 in DNA: TGTGCCAGCATGGAGGAGGGTAGCACAGATACGCAGTATTTT. Its protein is CASMEEGSTDTQYF.

This chain's CDR3 is CASSLVLAGEAGANVLTF. The DNA of the CDR3 is TGTGCCAGCAGCTTGGTTTTAGCGGGAGAGGCTGGGGCCAACGTCCTGACTTTC. The chain has TRBV5-4 and TRBJ2-6; 9 bases line up with TRBD2. Germline V CDR1 and CDR2: SGHNT, YYREEE (reference sequence). The trim removed 0 bases at V and 2 bases at J, leaving 6 bases unmatched. CDR3 length: 18 amino acids.

The chain recombines TRBV2 with TRBJ2-4; D may be TRBD2 (6 bases). This CDR3 comprises 12 residues. Germline V lookup: CDR1 SNHLY, CDR2 FYNNEI. V lost 6 bases and J 7 bases, leaving 10 bases between the germline ends. CDR3 loop: CASREGQNIQYF. Here the CDR3 DNA reads TGTGCCAGCAGGGAGGGCCAGAACATTCAGTACTTC. The full variable domain, rest sourced from reference TRBV2 and TRBJ2-4, is EPEVTQTPSHQVTQMGQEVILRCVPISNHLYFYWYRQILGQKVEFLVSFYNNEISEKSEIFDDQFSVERPDGSNFTLKIRSTKLEDSAMYFCASREGQNIQYFGAGTRLSVL.

The rearrangement links TRBV25-1 to TRBJ1-4; TRBD1 is a possible D gene (6 bases). The germline V gene encodes CDR1 MGHDK and CDR2 SYGVNS. V was pared by 3 bases and J by 6 bases, with 11 bases between. The CDR3 is 14 residues long. As DNA, the CDR3 is TGTGCCAGCAGTGACGAGACAGGTGATGAAAAACTGTTTTTT. Amino acid sequence: CASSDETGDEKLFF.

The rearrangement joins TRBV29-1 to TRBJ2-2; 8 bases are a match to TRBD2. The CDR3 sequence is 17 residues long. CDR1 and CDR2 from the germline V gene are SQVTM and ANQGSEA. The junction had 11 bases not matched to a gene; V was cut back by 4 bases and J by 1 base. CDR3 in DNA: TGCAGCGTTGTAGGGGATCCAGCGGGAGTGAACACCGGGGAGCTGTTTTTT. It is translated as CSVVGDPAGVNTGELFF.

The V gene is TRBV4-1, the J gene TRBJ2-1, with TRBD1 as a possible D gene (6 bases). The germline V gene encodes CDR1 MGHRA and CDR2 YSYEKL. The CDR3 loop spans 13 amino acids. The germline V and J ends were trimmed by 3 bases and 5 bases, with 8 bases remaining between them. The CDR3 DNA is TGCGCCAGCAGCCAGTACAGGGACAATGAGCAGTTCTTC. The encoded protein is CASSQYRDNEQFF.